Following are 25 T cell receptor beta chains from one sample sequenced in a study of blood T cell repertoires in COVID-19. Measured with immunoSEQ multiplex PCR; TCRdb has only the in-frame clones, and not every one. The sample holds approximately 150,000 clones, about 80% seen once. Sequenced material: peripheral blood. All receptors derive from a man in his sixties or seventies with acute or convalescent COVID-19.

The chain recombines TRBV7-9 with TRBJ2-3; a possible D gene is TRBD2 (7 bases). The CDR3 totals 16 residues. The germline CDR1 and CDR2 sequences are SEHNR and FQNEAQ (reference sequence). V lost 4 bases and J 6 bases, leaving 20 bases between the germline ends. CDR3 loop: CASSSPRGGGGDTQYF. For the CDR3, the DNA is TGTGCCAGCAGCTCCCCTCGTGGAGGGGGAGGGGATACGCAGTATTTT. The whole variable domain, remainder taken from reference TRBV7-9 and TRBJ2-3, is DTGVSQNPRHKITKRGQNVTFRCDPISEHNRLYWYRQTLGQGPEFLTYFQNEAQLEKSRLLSDRFSAERPKGSFSTLEIQRTEQGDSAMYLCASSSPRGGGGDTQYFGPGTRLTVL.

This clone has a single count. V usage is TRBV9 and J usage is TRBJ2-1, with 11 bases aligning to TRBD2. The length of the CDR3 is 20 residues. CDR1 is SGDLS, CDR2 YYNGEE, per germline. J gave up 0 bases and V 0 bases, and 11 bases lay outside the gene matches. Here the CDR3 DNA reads TGTGCCAGCAGCGTAGTTGGCGTAGCGGGAGGGCCCTCCTCCTACAATGAGCAGTTCTTC. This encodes CASSVVGVAGGPSSYNEQFF.

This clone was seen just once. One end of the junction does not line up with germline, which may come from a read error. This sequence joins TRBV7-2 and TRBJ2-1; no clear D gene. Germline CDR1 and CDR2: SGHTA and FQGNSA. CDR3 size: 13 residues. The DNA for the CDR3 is TGTGCCAGCAGCTTATACTCCTTCAATGAGCAGTTCTTC. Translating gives CASSLYSFNEQFF. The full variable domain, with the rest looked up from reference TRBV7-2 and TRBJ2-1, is GAGVSQSPSNKVTEKGKDVELRCDPISGHTALYWYRQSLGQGLEFLIYFQGNSAPDKSGLPSDRFSAERTGGSVSTLTIQRTQQEDSAVYLCASSLYSFNEQFFGPGTRLTVL.

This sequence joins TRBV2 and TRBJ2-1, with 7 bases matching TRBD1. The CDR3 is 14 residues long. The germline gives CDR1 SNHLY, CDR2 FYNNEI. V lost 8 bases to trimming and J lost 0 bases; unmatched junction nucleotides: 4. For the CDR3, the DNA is TGTGCCAGCCGGGACAGAAGCTCCTACAATGAGCAGTTCTTC. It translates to CASRDRSSYNEQFF.

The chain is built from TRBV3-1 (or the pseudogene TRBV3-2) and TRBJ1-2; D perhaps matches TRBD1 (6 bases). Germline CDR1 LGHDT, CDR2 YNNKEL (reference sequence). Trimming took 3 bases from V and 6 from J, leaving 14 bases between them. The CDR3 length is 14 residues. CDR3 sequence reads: CASSQTTGRHGYTF. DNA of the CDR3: TGTGCCAGCAGCCAGACGACAGGAAGACATGGCTACACCTTC.

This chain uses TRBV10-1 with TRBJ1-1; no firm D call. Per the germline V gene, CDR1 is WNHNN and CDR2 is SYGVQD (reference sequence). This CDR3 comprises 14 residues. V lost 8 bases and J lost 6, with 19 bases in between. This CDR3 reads CASAPAGQEAEAFF. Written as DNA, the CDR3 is TGCGCCAGCGCGCCGGCCGGGCAGGAGGCTGAAGCTTTCTTT.

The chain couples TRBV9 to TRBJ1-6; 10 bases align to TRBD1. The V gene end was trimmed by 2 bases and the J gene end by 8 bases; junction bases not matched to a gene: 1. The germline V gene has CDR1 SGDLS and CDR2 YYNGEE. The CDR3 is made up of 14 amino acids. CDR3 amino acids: CASSVGTGDSPLHF. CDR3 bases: TGTGCCAGCAGCGTTGGGACAGGGGATTCACCCCTCCACTTT. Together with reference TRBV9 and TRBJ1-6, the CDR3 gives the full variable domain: DSGVTQTPKHLITATGQRVTLRCSPRSGDLSVYWYQQSLDQGLQFLIQYYNGEERAKGNILERFSAQQFPDLHSELNLSSLELGDSALYFCASSVGTGDSPLHFGNGTRLTVT.

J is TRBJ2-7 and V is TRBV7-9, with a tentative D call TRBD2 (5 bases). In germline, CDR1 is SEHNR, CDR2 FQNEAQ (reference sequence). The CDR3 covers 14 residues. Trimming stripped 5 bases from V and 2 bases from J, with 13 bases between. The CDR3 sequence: CASSKGTEAYEQYF. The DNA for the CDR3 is TGTGCCAGCAGCAAAGGCACGGAGGCCTACGAGCAGTACTTC.

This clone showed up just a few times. CDR3 nucleotide sequence: TGTGCCAGCAGCTTCCGGCAGGGAACTGAAAAACTGTTTTTT. Its translation: CASSFRQGTEKLFF. This chain joins TRBV11-2 and TRBJ1-4; maybe TRBD1 (5 bases). Germline lookup yields CDR1 SGHAT and CDR2 FQNNGV. This CDR3 spans 14 amino acids. The germline V and J ends were trimmed by 3 bases and 7 bases, with 12 bases remaining between them. Supplemented by reference TRBV11-2 and TRBJ1-4, the full variable domain reads EAGVAQSPRYKIIEKRQSVAFWCNPISGHATLYWYQQILGQGPKLLIQFQNNGVVDDSQLPKDRFSAERLKGVDSTLKIQPAKLEDSAVYLCASSFRQGTEKLFFGSGTQLSVL.

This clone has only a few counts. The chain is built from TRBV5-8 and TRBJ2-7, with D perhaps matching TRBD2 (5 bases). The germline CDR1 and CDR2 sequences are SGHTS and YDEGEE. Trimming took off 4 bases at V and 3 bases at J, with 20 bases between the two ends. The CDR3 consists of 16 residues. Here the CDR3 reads CASSQRRGRLIYEQYF. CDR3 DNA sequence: TGTGCCAGCAGCCAACGACGGGGTCGTTTAATCTACGAGCAGTACTTC.

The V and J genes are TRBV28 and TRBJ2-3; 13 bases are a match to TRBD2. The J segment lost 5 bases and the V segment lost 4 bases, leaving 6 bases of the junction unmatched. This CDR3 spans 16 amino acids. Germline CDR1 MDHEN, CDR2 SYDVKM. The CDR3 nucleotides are TGTGCCAGCAGTTCCCCGACTAGCGGGAGGATAGATACGCAGTATTTT. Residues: CASSSPTSGRIDTQYF.

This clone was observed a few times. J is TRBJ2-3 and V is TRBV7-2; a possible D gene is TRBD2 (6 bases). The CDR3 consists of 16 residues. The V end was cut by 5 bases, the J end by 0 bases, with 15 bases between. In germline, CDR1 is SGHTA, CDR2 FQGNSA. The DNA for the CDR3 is TGTGCCAGCAGCCCACGGGTGGGGGGAAGCACAGATACGCAGTATTTT. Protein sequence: CASSPRVGGSTDTQYF.

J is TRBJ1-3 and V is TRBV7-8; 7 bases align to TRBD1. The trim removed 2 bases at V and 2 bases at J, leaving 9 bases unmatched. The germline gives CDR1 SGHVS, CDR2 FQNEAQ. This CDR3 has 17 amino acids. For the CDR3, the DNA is TGTGCCAGCAGCTTATTGGTCACAGGGGCGCCTGGAAACACCATATATTTT. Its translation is CASSLLVTGAPGNTIYF.

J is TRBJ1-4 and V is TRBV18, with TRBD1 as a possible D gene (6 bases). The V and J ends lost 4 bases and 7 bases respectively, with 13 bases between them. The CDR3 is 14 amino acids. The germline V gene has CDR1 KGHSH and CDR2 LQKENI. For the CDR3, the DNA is TGTGCCAGCTCACGGGCAGGGGCGGCTGAAAAACTGTTTTTT. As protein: CASSRAGAAEKLFF.

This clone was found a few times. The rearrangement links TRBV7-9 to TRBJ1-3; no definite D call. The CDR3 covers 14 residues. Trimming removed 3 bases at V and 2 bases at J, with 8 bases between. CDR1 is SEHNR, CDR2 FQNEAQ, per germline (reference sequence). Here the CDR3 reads CASSLGGPGNTIYF. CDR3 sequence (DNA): TGTGCCAGCAGCTTGGGAGGCCCTGGAAACACCATATATTTT.

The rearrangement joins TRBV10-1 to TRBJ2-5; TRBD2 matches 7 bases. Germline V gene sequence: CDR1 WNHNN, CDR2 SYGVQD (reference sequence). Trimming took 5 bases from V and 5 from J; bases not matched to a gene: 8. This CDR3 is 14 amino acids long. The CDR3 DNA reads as TGCGCCAGCAGTTCGCGGGGGACGGGGGAGACCCAGTACTTC. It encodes CASSSRGTGETQYF.

The CDR3 DNA reads as TGTGCCAGCAGCTTAGGCCTAGCGGGGGGCTGGGAGCAGTTCTTC. Encoded protein: CASSLGLAGGWEQFF. The chain carries TRBV11-2 and TRBJ2-1; TRBD2 agrees at 11 bases. Germline V gives CDR1 SGHAT, CDR2 FQNNGV. V lost 1 base and J lost 10; bases outside the gene matches: 6. The CDR3 length is 15 residues.

CDR3: CASSLHGRESSGNTIYF. In nucleotides, the CDR3 is TGTGCCAGCAGTTTACACGGACGGGAGAGCTCTGGAAACACCATATATTTT. The genes are TRBV28 and TRBJ1-3; D is unclear. Trimming left V 2 bases short and J 0 bases short, with 14 bases between. Per germline, CDR1 MDHEN and CDR2 SYDVKM. The CDR3 loop spans 17 amino acids. Using reference TRBV28 and TRBJ1-3 for the parts outside the CDR3, the full variable domain is DVKVTQSSRYLVKRTGEKVFLECVQDMDHENMFWYRQDPGLGLRLIYFSYDVKMKEKGDIPEGYSVSREKKERFSLILESASTNQTSMYLCASSLHGRESSGNTIYFGEGSWLTVV.

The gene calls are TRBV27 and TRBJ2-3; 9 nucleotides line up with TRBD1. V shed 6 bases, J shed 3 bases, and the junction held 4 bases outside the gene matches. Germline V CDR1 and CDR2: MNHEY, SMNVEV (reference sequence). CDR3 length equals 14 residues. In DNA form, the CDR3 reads TGTGCCAGCAGGTCCGGGACAGGGACAGATACGCAGTATTTT. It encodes CASRSGTGTDTQYF.

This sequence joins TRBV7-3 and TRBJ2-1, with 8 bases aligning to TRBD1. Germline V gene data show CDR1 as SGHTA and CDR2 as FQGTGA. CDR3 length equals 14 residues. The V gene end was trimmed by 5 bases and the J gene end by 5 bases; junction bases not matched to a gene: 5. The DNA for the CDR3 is TGTGCCAGCAGCCCCCCGGGACAGGACAATGAGCAGTTCTTC. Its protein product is CASSPPGQDNEQFF. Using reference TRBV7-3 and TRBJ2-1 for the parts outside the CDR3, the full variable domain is GAGVSQTPSNKVTEKGKYVELRCDPISGHTALYWYRQSLGQGPEFLIYFQGTGAADDSGLPNDRFFAVRPEGSVSTLKIQRTERGDSAVYLCASSPPGQDNEQFFGPGTRLTVL.

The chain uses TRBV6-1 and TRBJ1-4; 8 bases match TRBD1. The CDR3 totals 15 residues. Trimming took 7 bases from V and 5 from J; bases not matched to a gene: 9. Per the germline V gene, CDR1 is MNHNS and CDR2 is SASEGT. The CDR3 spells CASTPLRGHNEKLFF. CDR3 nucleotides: TGTGCCAGCACCCCGCTCAGGGGGCACAATGAAAAACTGTTTTTT.

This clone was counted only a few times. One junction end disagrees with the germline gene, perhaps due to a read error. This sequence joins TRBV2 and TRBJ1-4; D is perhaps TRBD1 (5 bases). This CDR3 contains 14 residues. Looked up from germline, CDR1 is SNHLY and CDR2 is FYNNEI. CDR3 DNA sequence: TGTGCCAGCAGGGAAGACAGAAATAATGAAAAACTGTTTTTT. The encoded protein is CASREDRNNEKLFF.

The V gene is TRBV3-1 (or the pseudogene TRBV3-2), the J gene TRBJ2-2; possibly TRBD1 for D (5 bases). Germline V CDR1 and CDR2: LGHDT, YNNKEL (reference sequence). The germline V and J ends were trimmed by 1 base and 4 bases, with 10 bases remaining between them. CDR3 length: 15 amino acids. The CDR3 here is CASSQGRVGTGELFF. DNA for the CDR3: TGTGCCAGCAGCCAAGGCAGGGTAGGCACCGGGGAGCTGTTTTTT.

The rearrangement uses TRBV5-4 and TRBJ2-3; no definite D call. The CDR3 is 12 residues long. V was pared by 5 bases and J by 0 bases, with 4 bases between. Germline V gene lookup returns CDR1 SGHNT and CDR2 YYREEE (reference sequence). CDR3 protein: CASRQSTDTQYF. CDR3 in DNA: TGTGCCAGCAGGCAGAGCACAGATACGCAGTATTTT.

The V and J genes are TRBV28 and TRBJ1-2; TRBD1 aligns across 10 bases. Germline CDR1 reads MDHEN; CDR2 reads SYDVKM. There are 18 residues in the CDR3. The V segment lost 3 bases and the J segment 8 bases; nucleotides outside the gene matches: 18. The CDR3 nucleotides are TGTGCCAGCAGTTTGACCGGGGGGACAGGGGACCCCCTTGGGGGCTACACCTTC. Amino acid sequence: CASSLTGGTGDPLGGYTF.